This T cell receptor beta chain was documented in a study of T cells in Graves' hyperthyroidism and ophthalmopathy. TCR beta CDR3 region amplification was performed from RNA transcripts. A set of HTBI primers served as the primers for a first-round RT-PCR of the TCR CDR3. One entry per CDR3 protein, called by TCRdb with MiXCR from the multiplex PCR reads. There are over 300,000 distinct CDR3 sequences in the sample; about 14% occur only once, and approximately 11% lies in the top ten. For the diagnoses, clinical symptoms, serum thyroxine and TRAb, thyroid ultrasound and orbital computed tomography were used. Fresh peripheral blood, around 9.2 ml of it, supplied the PBMCs. Germline CDR1 and CDR2: MNHEY and SMNVEV (reference sequence). CDR3 length: 15 residues. V shed 0 bases, J shed 1 base, and the junction held 3 bases outside the gene matches. This clonotype has just a few counts.

V and J are TRBV27 and TRBJ2-7, with TRBD1 matching 7 bases. The TCR sequence derives from a woman aged 55-75 years with Graves' hyperthyroidism. Material: blood. CDR3: CASSLSGQTSYEQYF. The CDR3 DNA is TGTGCCAGCAGTTTATCGGGACAGACTTCCTACGAGCAGTACTTC.